The clone carrying this T cell receptor beta chain occurred many times. Antigen unknown. The data originate from a study of T cell repertoires in cytomegalovirus infection. Study in general: Both recently identified HLA-C-restricted and well-studied HLA-B-restricted CMV epitopes were used in the study. Based on public TCR beta signatures, there were indications of CMV infection and of a matching HLA type. The study, taken as a whole, reports: Dominating the ex vivo response were HLA-C-restricted CMV-specific TCR beta clonotypes.

The CDR3 consists of 16 residues. The ends were cut back, 6 bases at V and 4 bases at J, with 19 bases in the middle. Germline V gene sequence: CDR1 SEHNR, CDR2 FQNEAQ (reference sequence). TCRdb fed the reads into MiXCR, producing one record per CDR3 protein. This sample carries 750,000 to 950,000 distinct CDR3 sequences, approximately 32% of them seen once, and the ten largest clones take roughly 13%. This receptor was taken from a human donor in good health (CMV status not recorded). Some clones in this sample may be carry-over from other donors' samples. V is TRBV7-9 and J is TRBJ2-1, with D hard to call. Specimen: cultured CD8+ T cells from PBMCs, collected from culture after CMV antigen stimulation. CDR3 region: CASRPYSGARYNEQFF. DNA of the CDR3: TGTGCCAGCAGGCCTTACAGTGGTGCTCGGTACAATGAGCAGTTCTTC.